These 18 T cell receptor beta chains originate from one sample sequenced in a study of vaccination and CD4 T cells after COVID-19. Treatment meaning: roughly 11-day PBMC culture with coronavirus spike peptide pools or control peptides (ViraFEST assay). Sequencing of the DNA from cultured CD4+ T cells was carried out with the Oncomine TCR Beta short-read assay. TCRdb reprocessed the PCR reads via MiXCR and lists one record per CDR3 protein. The repertoire includes approximately 13,000 distinct CDR3 sequences, 52% of them detected once, and around 15% sits in the top ten. Their target antigens are unknown. The sequenced material came from CD4+ T cells from blood, cultured in vitro. The receptor source for this set is a human donor who had recovered from COVID-19.

V usage is TRBV29-1 and J usage is TRBJ2-3, with 13 bases identical to TRBD2. The germline V gene encodes CDR1 SQVTM and CDR2 ANQGSEA. With 8 bases clipped from V and 6 bases from J, the junction kept 5 bases outside the gene matches. This CDR3 contains 13 residues. The CDR3 DNA sequence: TGCAGCACTCGGACTAGCGGGAGTGATACGCAGTATTTT. Protein: CSTRTSGSDTQYF.

By sample share, this clonotype is hyperexpanded. The chain employs TRBV10-3 and TRBJ2-1; a possible D gene is TRBD2 (5 bases). CDR3 size: 15 residues. Germline CDR1 reads ENHRY; CDR2 reads SYGVKD. Between the trimmed V and J ends, which lost 0 bases and 3 bases, there was a span of 9 bases. CDR3 sequence reads: CAISESVGNYNEQFF. The CDR3 nucleotides read TGTGCCATCAGTGAGTCGGTCGGGAACTACAATGAGCAGTTCTTC.

This clonotype was seen only a few times. This rearrangement joins TRBV7-2 to TRBJ2-7, with a weak D call TRBD2 (6 bases). V lost 8 bases, J lost 0 bases, and 14 bases lay in between. This CDR3 comprises 14 residues. The germline V gene has CDR1 SGHTA and CDR2 FQGNSA. The CDR3, as DNA: TGTGCCAGCTCTGGGGGGATGAGCTCCTACGAGCAGTACTTC. Amino acids: CASSGGMSSYEQYF.

The chain employs TRBV2 and TRBJ2-1; TRBD1 or TRBD2 may be the D gene (5 bases each). Germline V gene lookup returns CDR1 SNHLY and CDR2 FYNNEI. This CDR3 has 14 residues. The germline V and J ends were trimmed by 4 bases and 0 bases, with 7 bases remaining between them. The CDR3 protein is CASSGGSSYNEQFF. The CDR3 bases are TGTGCCAGCAGTGGGGGGAGCTCCTACAATGAGCAGTTCTTC.

This clonotype was seen more than once but under ten times. The chain is built from TRBV18 and TRBJ2-5, with D perhaps assigned TRBD1 or TRBD2 (6 bases each). The V gene's germline CDR1 is KGHSH and CDR2 LQKENI. The ends were cut back, 5 bases at V and 2 bases at J, with 30 bases in the middle. The CDR3 has 20 residues. CDR3 nucleotide sequence: TGTGCCAGCTCAACTCAATATCGGACAGCGGGTAGCACAGCACAAGAGACCCAGTACTTC. Protein sequence: CASSTQYRTAGSTAQETQYF.

V and J are TRBV2 and TRBJ2-1; 7 bases align to TRBD1. Germline V lookup: CDR1 SNHLY, CDR2 FYNNEI. There are 14 residues in the CDR3. With 6 bases clipped from V and 10 bases from J, the junction kept 12 bases outside the gene matches. For the CDR3, the DNA is TGTGCCAGCAGGGGGGACAGCCAGGCAGGGGAGCAGTTCTTC. It specifies CASRGDSQAGEQFF.

J is TRBJ2-5 and V is TRBV5-1, with D possibly TRBD1 on 6 matching bases. Trimming cost V 0 bases and J 2 bases, with 8 bases left between them. This CDR3 region has 14 residues. Germline V CDR1 and CDR2: SGHRS, YFSETQ. CDR3 sequence (DNA): TGCGCCAGCAGCTTGGGGCAGGGGCAAGAGACCCAGTACTTC. It is translated as CASSLGQGQETQYF.

This clonotype was counted only a few times. V is TRBV5-4 and J is TRBJ1-2, with TRBD1 identical over 9 bases. CDR1 is SGHNT, CDR2 YYREEE, per germline (reference sequence). The CDR3 is 16 residues long. The J segment lost 1 base and the V segment lost 0 bases, leaving 4 bases of the junction unmatched. This CDR3 reads CASSLARTGDNYGYTF. As DNA, the CDR3 is TGTGCCAGCAGCTTGGCCAGGACAGGGGATAACTATGGCTACACCTTC.

The V call is TRBV7-3, the J call TRBJ2-1; 7 bases fit TRBD2. The CDR3 has 13 amino acids. V shed 2 bases and J 7 bases; nucleotides not matched to a gene: 2. CDR1 is SGHTA and CDR2 is FQGTGA in the germline V gene. The CDR3 coding sequence is TGTGCCAGCAGCTTATGGGGGGGGAATGAGCAGTTCTTC. The encoded protein is CASSLWGGNEQFF. The complete variable domain, with remaining parts taken from reference TRBV7-3 and TRBJ2-1, reads GAGVSQTPSNKVTEKGKYVELRCDPISGHTALYWYRQSLGQGPEFLIYFQGTGAADDSGLPNDRFFAVRPEGSVSTLKIQRTERGDSAVYLCASSLWGGNEQFFGPGTRLTVL.

The chain employs TRBV29-1 and TRBJ2-1, with 7 bases aligning to TRBD2. Trimming cost V 5 bases and J 0 bases; bases outside gene matches: 4. Looked up from germline, CDR1 is SQVTM and CDR2 is ANQGSEA. This CDR3 contains 14 residues. The DNA of the CDR3 is TGCAGCGTTATGGGACTATCCTCCTACAATGAGCAGTTCTTC. Translating it yields CSVMGLSSYNEQFF.

CDR3 residues: CASSLAGTGGYTEAFF. In DNA, the CDR3 is TGTGCCAGCAGCTTGGCCGGTACAGGGGGCTACACTGAAGCTTTCTTT. The V gene is TRBV5-4, the J gene TRBJ1-1; 9 positions match TRBD1. This CDR3 region has 16 residues. Germline trimming cut 0 bases from V and 3 bases from J; bases unmatched to any gene: 6. Germline V gene data show CDR1 as SGHNT and CDR2 as YYREEE (reference sequence).

This chain links TRBV6-1 with TRBJ2-7; D unresolved. The CDR3 sequence is 14 residues long. The germline V gene encodes CDR1 MNHNS and CDR2 SASEGT. V dropped 7 bases and J dropped 2 bases, with 15 bases sitting between them. The CDR3 DNA reads TGTGCCAGCAAAACCAAAGTTTTTACCTACGAGCAGTACTTC. This codes for CASKTKVFTYEQYF.

J is TRBJ2-2 and V is TRBV18; TRBD1 aligns across 7 bases. Losses at the gene ends were 4 bases for V and 5 bases for J; bases not matched to a gene: 4. The CDR3 contains 14 residues. Germline CDR1 and CDR2: KGHSH and LQKENI. The CDR3 sequence is CASSLPTGTGELFF. CDR3 DNA sequence: TGTGCCAGCTCACTTCCGACAGGGACCGGGGAGCTGTTTTTT.

In this sample, this clonotype turned up a few times. J is TRBJ1-2 and V is TRBV20-1, with D possibly TRBD1 on 6 matching bases. Germline CDR1 DFQATT, CDR2 SNEGSKA (reference sequence). The CDR3 spans 15 residues. Between the trimmed V and J ends, which lost 3 bases and 3 bases, there was a span of 17 bases. The chain's CDR3 is CSARKRGRGDYGYTF. In DNA form, the CDR3 reads TGCAGTGCTAGGAAGAGGGGGAGGGGGGACTATGGCTACACCTTC.

The rearrangement uses TRBV5-1 and TRBJ1-1; possible D gene TRBD1, 5 bases. The germline V gene has CDR1 SGHRS and CDR2 YFSETQ. V gave up 2 bases and J gave up 0 bases, with 11 bases separating them. The CDR3 has 15 amino acids. The CDR3: CASSLFGTVNTEAFF. The CDR3 region has the DNA TGCGCCAGCAGCTTATTTGGGACGGTGAACACTGAAGCTTTCTTT.

This clonotype has only one observation. The chain employs TRBV6-1 and TRBJ1-2; possible D gene TRBD1, 5 bases. The V gene's germline CDR1 is MNHNS and CDR2 SASEGT. V lost 4 bases, J lost 1 base, and 10 bases lay in between. CDR3 length equals 14 residues. CDR3 loop: CASSAETVNYGYTF. The CDR3 DNA reads TGTGCCAGCAGTGCTGAGACAGTTAACTATGGCTACACCTTC.

V gene TRBV28 combines with J gene TRBJ2-1; tentatively, D is TRBD1 (6 bases). CDR1 is MDHEN and CDR2 is SYDVKM in the germline V gene. The V end lost 10 bases, the J end lost 3 bases, and 16 bases lay between the germline ends. The CDR3 contains 14 residues. CDR3 sequence reads: CATRLVGGYNEQFF. As DNA, the CDR3 is TGTGCCACGAGGCTTGTAGGGGGCTACAATGAGCAGTTCTTC.

This clonotype was seen more than once but under ten times. The gene calls are TRBV5-1 and TRBJ1-2; TRBD1 matches 7 bases. V trimming: 1 base; J trimming: 4 bases; junction bases outside the gene matches: 10. In germline, CDR1 is SGHRS, CDR2 YFSETQ. The CDR3 is 16 residues long. CDR3 coding DNA: TGCGCCAGCAGCTTGTGGGGACAGACAGGGCCCTATGGCTACACCTTC. It translates to CASSLWGQTGPYGYTF.